This T cell receptor (beta chain) was recorded in a study of OX40 agonist ivuxolimab in advanced cancers. CDR1 and CDR2 (germline): SGHRS, YFSETQ. CDR3 size: 17 residues. Trimming cost V 5 bases and J 0 bases; bases outside gene matches: 10. The method was immunoSEQ multiplex PCR; TCRdb's version includes in-frame clones alone and lacks a portion of them. The sample comprises 60,000 to 90,000 clones, approximately 84% of which are singletons, and around 0.48% rests with the top ten. The source material was CD4+ or CD8+ T cells sorted from blood, sampled in a trial of the OX40 agonist ivuxolimab. V gene TRBV5-1 combines with J gene TRBJ2-2; TRBD2 aligns across 7 bases. The TCR sequence derives from an adult with an advanced solid tumor such as melanoma, head and neck, liver or kidney cancer. The CDR3 here is CASSSSLAGTNTGELFF. CDR3 DNA: TGCGCCAGCAGTTCGAGTTTAGCGGGTACGAACACCGGGGAGCTGTTTTTT.